One and the same sample provided the 11 T cell receptor beta chains below, sequenced in a study of response to subunit inactivated influenza vaccine. One entry per CDR3 protein, called by TCRdb with MiXCR from the RT-PCR reads. The table includes about 480,000 distinct CDR3 sequences, roughly 23% detected once. The sequencing used CD4+ T cells sorted from PBMCs, collected more than 4 days after vaccination. The receptor set was obtained from a man aged 50 or older who received an inactivated influenza vaccine.

This clonotype was seen only a few times. The chain uses TRBV6-2 or TRBV6-3 and TRBJ2-1, with 9 bases fitting TRBD2. J lost 5 bases, V lost 2 bases, and 7 bases had no gene match. There are 16 residues in the CDR3. Germline lookup yields CDR1 MNHEY and CDR2 SVGEGT. The CDR3 nucleotides are TGTGCCAGCAGTTACCGCTCCCTAGCGGGAAACAATGAGCAGTTCTTC. Its translation: CASSYRSLAGNNEQFF.

The chain has TRBV23-1 and TRBJ2-7; a possible D gene is TRBD1 (5 bases). TRBV23-1 is given ORF status, its function remaining uncertain. This CDR3 contains 14 residues. V was shortened by 7 bases and J by 4 bases, with 17 bases between the two germline ends. CDR3 region: CASKKRQGWYEQYF. CDR3 nucleotides: TGCGCCAGCAAGAAACGGCAGGGATGGTACGAGCAGTACTTC.

The chain employs TRBV3-1 and TRBJ2-1, with unresolved D. V dropped 0 bases and J dropped 9 bases, with 6 bases sitting between them. This CDR3 comprises 12 residues. From germline, CDR1 is LGHDT and CDR2 YNNKEL (reference sequence). CDR3 DNA: TGTGCCAGCAGCCAAGACGGACCTGAGCAGTTCTTC. Its translation is CASSQDGPEQFF.

Turning to this clonotype: A much larger clone lies a single base off, so this may be a read error. The chain couples TRBV12-3 or TRBV12-4 to TRBJ2-1; the D gene is possibly TRBD1 (5 bases). Trimming cost V 3 bases and J 8 bases, with 17 bases left between them. The CDR3 extends over 15 amino acids. CDR3 region: CASSFASQESDEQFF. The CDR3 nucleotides read TGTGCCAGCAGTTTCGCTTCACAGGAAAGCGATGAGCAGTTCTTC.

The chain couples TRBV4-3 to TRBJ1-4; no clear D. V was trimmed by 0 bases and J by 7 bases, leaving 12 bases between them. Germline V CDR1 and CDR2: LGHNA, YSLEER. This CDR3 is built from 15 residues. The DNA of the CDR3 is TGCGCCAGCAGCCAAGAGTCGGGTGTGGGTGAAAAACTGTTTTTT. It specifies CASSQESGVGEKLFF.

This clonotype was counted ten times or more. This chain joins TRBV12-3 or TRBV12-4 and TRBJ1-2; unclear D gene. The CDR3 totals 14 residues. V lost 0 bases to trimming and J lost 2 bases, with 7 bases between them. CDR3 sequence (DNA): TGTGCCAGCAGTTTAGCTGTCAGAAACTATGGCTACACCTTC. Amino acid sequence: CASSLAVRNYGYTF.

The chain employs TRBV4-2 and TRBJ2-3, with D unclear. V was clipped by 0 bases and J by 8 bases, with 18 bases between them. CDR3 length: 16 amino acids. Germline CDR1 LGHNA, CDR2 YNFKEQ. The CDR3 sequence: CASSQEVLVQGATQYF. The CDR3 coding sequence is TGTGCCAGCAGCCAAGAGGTTTTGGTCCAAGGTGCTACGCAGTATTTT.

The J gene is TRBJ2-2, the V gene TRBV7-9; TRBD2 is a possible D gene (6 bases). The CDR3 totals 15 residues. Trimming took 3 bases from V and 3 from J, leaving 11 bases between them. In germline, CDR1 is SEHNR, CDR2 FQNEAQ (reference sequence). Here the CDR3 DNA reads TGTGCCAGCAGCTTGGGGGGAAGCGACACCGGGGAGCTGTTTTTT. This sequence encodes CASSLGGSDTGELFF.

V is TRBV18 and J is TRBJ2-7; D remains ambiguous. The germline V and J ends were trimmed by 6 bases and 3 bases, with 12 bases remaining between them. The CDR3 is 13 amino acids. Germline V gene data show CDR1 as KGHSH and CDR2 as LQKENI. CDR3 DNA sequence: TGTGCCAGCTCGAACCGGGCCCGCTACGAGCAGTACTTC. It specifies CASSNRARYEQYF.

This chain uses TRBV20-1 with TRBJ2-1; tentatively, D is TRBD2 (6 bases). Per the germline V gene, CDR1 is DFQATT and CDR2 is SNEGSKA (reference sequence). V gave up 6 bases and J gave up 0 bases, with 15 bases separating them. The CDR3 runs 15 residues. CDR3 amino acids: CSAKSPGVSYNEQFF. The CDR3 DNA is TGCAGTGCAAAAAGTCCGGGGGTCTCCTACAATGAGCAGTTCTTC.

This sequence joins TRBV12-3 or TRBV12-4 and TRBJ2-5; TRBD1 or TRBD2 may be the D gene (5 bases each). Trimming removed 3 bases at V and 5 bases at J, with 16 bases between. The CDR3 totals 15 residues. In nucleotides, the CDR3 is TGTGCCAGCAGTTTGGCCTCAGGGACGTATGAGACCCAGTACTTC. Its translation is CASSLASGTYETQYF.